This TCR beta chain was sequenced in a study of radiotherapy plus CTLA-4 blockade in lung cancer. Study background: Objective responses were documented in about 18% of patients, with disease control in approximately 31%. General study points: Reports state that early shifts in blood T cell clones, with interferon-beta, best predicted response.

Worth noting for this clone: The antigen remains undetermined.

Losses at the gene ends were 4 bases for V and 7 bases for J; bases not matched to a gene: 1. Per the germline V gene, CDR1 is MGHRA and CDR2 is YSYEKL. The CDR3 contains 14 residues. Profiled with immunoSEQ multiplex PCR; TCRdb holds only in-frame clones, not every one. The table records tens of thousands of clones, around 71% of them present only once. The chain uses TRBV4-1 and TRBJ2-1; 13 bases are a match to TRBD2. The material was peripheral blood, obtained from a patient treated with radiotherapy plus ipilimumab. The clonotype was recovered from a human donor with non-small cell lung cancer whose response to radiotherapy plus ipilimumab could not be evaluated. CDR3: CASSPGLAGNEQFF. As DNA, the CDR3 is TGCGCCAGCAGCCCGGGACTAGCGGGGAATGAGCAGTTCTTC.